Reported below is one T cell receptor (beta chain). Its antigen is unknown. The junction differs from germline at one of its ends, possibly a read error. CDR1 GTSNPN and CDR2 SVGIG come from the germline V gene (reference sequence). This CDR3 contains 13 residues. This specimen belongs to a study of vaccination and CD4 T cells after COVID-19. About the research overall: Cultures that served as controls received a CEFX pool, an HIV-1 Nef pool, or no peptide.

Documented treatment: approximately 9-day PBMC culture with coronavirus spike peptide pools or control peptides (ViraFEST assay). TCR sequencing followed the expansion of antigen-specific T cells with peptide pools in ViraFEST. An Oncomine TCR Beta short-read assay was used to sequence the DNA from cultured CD4+ T cells. TCRdb re-derived calls from the PCR reads in MiXCR, one entry per CDR3 protein. The sample lists 15,000 to 17,000 distinct CDR3 sequences, over 50% occurring once. The clonotype originates from a human donor who had recovered from COVID-19. The chain carries TRBV30 and TRBJ1-6; TRBD1 might be the D (6 bases). The sample comprised CD4+ T cells from blood, cultured in vitro. CDR3 in DNA: TGTGCCTGGAGGGAGGACAGATCCTCACCCGTCCACTTT. Its translation is CAWREDRSSPVHF.